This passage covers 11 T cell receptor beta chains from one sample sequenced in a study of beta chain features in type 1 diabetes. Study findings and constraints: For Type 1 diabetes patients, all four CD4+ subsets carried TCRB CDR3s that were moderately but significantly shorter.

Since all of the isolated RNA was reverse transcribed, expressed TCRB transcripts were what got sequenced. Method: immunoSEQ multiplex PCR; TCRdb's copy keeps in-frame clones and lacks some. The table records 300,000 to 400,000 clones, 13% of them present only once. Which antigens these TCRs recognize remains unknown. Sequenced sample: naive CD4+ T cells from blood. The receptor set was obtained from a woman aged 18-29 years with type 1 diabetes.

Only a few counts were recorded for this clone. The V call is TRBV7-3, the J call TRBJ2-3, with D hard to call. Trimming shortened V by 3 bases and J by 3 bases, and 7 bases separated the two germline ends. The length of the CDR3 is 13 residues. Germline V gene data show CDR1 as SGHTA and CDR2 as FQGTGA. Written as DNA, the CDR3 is TGTGCCAGCAGCTTTATTGCGACAGATACGCAGTATTTT. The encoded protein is CASSFIATDTQYF.

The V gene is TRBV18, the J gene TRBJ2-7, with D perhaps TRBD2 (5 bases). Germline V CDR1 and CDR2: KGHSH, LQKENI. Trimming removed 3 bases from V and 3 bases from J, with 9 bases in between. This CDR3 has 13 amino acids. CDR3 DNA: TGTGCCAGCTCACCCGGGATAAACTACGAGCAGTACGTC. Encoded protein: CASSPGINYEQYV.

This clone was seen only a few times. The CDR3 region has the DNA TGTGCCAGCAGCTCTTTAGGACTAGCGGAGACCCAGTACTTC. Its protein is CASSSLGLAETQYF. The rearrangement joins TRBV7-9 to TRBJ2-5; 9 bases align to TRBD2. This CDR3 is 14 amino acids long. V was clipped by 4 bases and J by 5 bases; unmatched bases: 5. Germline V gene lookup returns CDR1 SEHNR and CDR2 FQNEAQ (reference sequence).

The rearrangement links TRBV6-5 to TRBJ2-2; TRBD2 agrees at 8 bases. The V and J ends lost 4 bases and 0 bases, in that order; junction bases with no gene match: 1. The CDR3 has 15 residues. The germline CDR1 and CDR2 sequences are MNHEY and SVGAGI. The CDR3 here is CASSFSGTNTGELFF. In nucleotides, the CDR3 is TGTGCCAGCAGTTTTAGCGGGACGAACACCGGGGAGCTGTTTTTT.

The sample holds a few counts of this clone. CDR3 region: CASSPPAAGDTEAFF. In nucleotides, the CDR3 is TGTGCCAGCTCACCCCCTGCGGCAGGGGACACTGAAGCTTTCTTT. The chain combines TRBV18 with TRBJ1-1; D may be TRBD1 (6 bases). This CDR3 is 15 amino acids long. The ends were cut back, 3 bases at V and 3 bases at J, with 14 bases in the middle. CDR1 and CDR2 (germline): KGHSH, LQKENI.

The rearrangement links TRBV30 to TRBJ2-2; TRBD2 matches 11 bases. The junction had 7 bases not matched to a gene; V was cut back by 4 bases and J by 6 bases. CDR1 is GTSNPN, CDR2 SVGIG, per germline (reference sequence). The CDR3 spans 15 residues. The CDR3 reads CAWTRLAGHSGELFF. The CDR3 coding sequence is TGTGCCTGGACCAGACTAGCGGGACACTCCGGGGAGCTGTTTTTT.

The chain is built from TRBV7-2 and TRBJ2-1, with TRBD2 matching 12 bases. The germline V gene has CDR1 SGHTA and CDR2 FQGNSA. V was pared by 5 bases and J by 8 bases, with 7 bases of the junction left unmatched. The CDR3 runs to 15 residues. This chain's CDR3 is CASSRRTSGIDEQFF. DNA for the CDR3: TGTGCCAGCAGCCGGCGGACTAGCGGGATCGATGAGCAGTTCTTC.

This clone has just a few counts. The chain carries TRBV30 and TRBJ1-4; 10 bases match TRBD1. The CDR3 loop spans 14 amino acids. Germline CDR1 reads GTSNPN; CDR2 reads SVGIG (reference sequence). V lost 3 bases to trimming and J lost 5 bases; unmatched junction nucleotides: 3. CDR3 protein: CAWRGQGRNEKLFF. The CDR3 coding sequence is TGTGCCTGGAGGGGACAGGGGCGGAATGAAAAACTGTTTTTT.

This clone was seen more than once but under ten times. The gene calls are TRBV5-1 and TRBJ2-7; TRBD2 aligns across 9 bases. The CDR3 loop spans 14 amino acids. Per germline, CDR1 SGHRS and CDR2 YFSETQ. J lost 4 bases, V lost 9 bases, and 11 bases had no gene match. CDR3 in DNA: TGCGCCATCAGTAGCGGGAGTTCCGGGTACGAGCAGTACTTC. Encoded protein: CAISSGSSGYEQYF. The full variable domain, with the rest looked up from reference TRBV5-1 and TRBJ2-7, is KAGVTQTPRYLIKTRGQQVTLSCSPISGHRSVSWYQQTPGQGLQFLFEYFSETQRNKGNFPGRFSGRQFSNSRSEMNVSTLELGDSALYLCAISSGSSGYEQYFGPGTRLTVT.

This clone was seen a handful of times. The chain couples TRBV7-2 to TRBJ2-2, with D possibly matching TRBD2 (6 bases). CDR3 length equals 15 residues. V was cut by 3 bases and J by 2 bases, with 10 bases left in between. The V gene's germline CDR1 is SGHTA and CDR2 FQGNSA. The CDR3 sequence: CASSFAGLNTGELFF. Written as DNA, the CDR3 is TGTGCCAGCAGCTTTGCGGGATTAAACACCGGGGAGCTGTTTTTT.

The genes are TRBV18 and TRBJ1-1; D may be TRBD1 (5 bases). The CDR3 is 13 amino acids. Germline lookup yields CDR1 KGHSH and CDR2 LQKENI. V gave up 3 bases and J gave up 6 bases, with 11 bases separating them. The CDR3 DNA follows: TGTGCCAGCTCACCCAGGGAAGTGTCTGAAGCTTTCTTT. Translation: CASSPREVSEAFF.